These 9 T cell receptor beta chains share one sample of origin, sequenced in a study of radiotherapy plus CTLA-4 blockade in lung cancer. The data were produced by immunoSEQ multiplex PCR, yet TCRdb's version contains in-frame clones alone and is incomplete. The sample consists of 95,000 to 150,000 clones, around 89% of them appearing once. The input for sequencing was peripheral blood, taken from a patient treated with radiotherapy plus ipilimumab. The receptors derive from a human donor with non-small cell lung cancer that progressed on radiotherapy plus ipilimumab.

The chain uses TRBV6-5 and TRBJ2-5, with D possibly being TRBD1 (6 bases). CDR3 length: 15 amino acids. V was trimmed by 5 bases and J by 1 base, leaving 14 bases between them. CDR1 is MNHEY and CDR2 is SVGAGI in the germline V gene. The CDR3 region is CASSPGTMIQETQYF. Written as DNA, the CDR3 is TGTGCCAGCAGTCCCGGGACAATGATCCAAGAGACCCAGTACTTC.

CDR3 residues: CASSVAQGAGGPDEQYF. The CDR3 nucleotides read TGTGCCAGCAGCGTAGCCCAGGGTGCGGGAGGGCCGGACGAGCAGTACTTC. The genes are TRBV9 and TRBJ2-7; 9 bases are shared with TRBD2. The CDR3 has 17 amino acids. Unmatched junction bases numbered 12, after V lost 0 bases and J lost 5 bases. Germline CDR1 SGDLS, CDR2 YYNGEE.

The chain recombines TRBV5-6 with TRBJ1-1; no firm D call. CDR3 length: 12 amino acids. Germline lookup yields CDR1 SGHDT and CDR2 YYEEEE. The ends were cut back, 2 bases at V and 5 bases at J, with 7 bases in the middle. CDR3 DNA: TGTGCCAGCAGCTTTTATGAAACTGAAGCTTTCTTT. Translation: CASSFYETEAFF.

The rearrangement links TRBV27 to TRBJ2-5, with D uncertain. Germline CDR1 MNHEY, CDR2 SMNVEV (reference sequence). The V end lost 1 base, the J end lost 7 bases, and 10 bases lay between the germline ends. CDR3 length: 13 residues. The CDR3 here is CASSLYQDGTQYF. In DNA form, the CDR3 reads TGTGCCAGCAGTTTATATCAGGATGGGACCCAGTACTTC.

This chain joins TRBV27 and TRBJ1-1; D is uncertain. This CDR3 contains 14 residues. Germline V CDR1 and CDR2: MNHEY, SMNVEV (reference sequence). V dropped 0 bases and J dropped 0 bases, with 5 bases sitting between them. This chain's CDR3 is CASSLSRVNTEAFF. The CDR3 nucleotides read TGTGCCAGCAGTTTATCACGGGTGAACACTGAAGCTTTCTTT.

This clone was recorded once. The CDR3 DNA reads TGCAGTCCCGCCTACGAGCAGTACTTC. Its translation: CSPAYEQYF. The chain uses TRBV20-1 and TRBJ2-7, with no clear D. Germline V gene lookup returns CDR1 DFQATT and CDR2 SNEGSKA (reference sequence). CDR3 length: 9 residues. V shed 8 bases and J shed 2 bases, with 4 bases lying between them.

This clone was observed a single time. The chain recombines TRBV7-6 with TRBJ1-1, with a tentative D call TRBD1 (6 bases). Germline CDR1 and CDR2: SGHVS and FNYEAQ. V was shortened by 1 base and J by 4 bases, with 13 bases between the two germline ends. The CDR3 has 15 residues. The CDR3 spells CASSLDRVPLTEAFF. In DNA, the CDR3 is TGTGCCAGCAGCTTAGACAGGGTACCCCTCACTGAAGCTTTCTTT.

This clone was seen once. J is TRBJ1-4 and V is TRBV30, with TRBD1 identical over 8 bases. Germline CDR1 and CDR2: GTSNPN and SVGIG (reference sequence). CDR3 length: 12 amino acids. CDR3 nucleotides: TGTGGGGGACAGGCCACGAATGAAAAACTGTTTTTT. Translating it yields CGGQATNEKLFF.

The genes are TRBV4-1 and TRBJ1-1; perhaps TRBD1 as D (5 bases). The CDR3 runs to 14 residues. The V gene's germline CDR1 is MGHRA and CDR2 YSYEKL. V lost 0 bases to trimming and J lost 4 bases, with 9 bases between them. Here the CDR3 reads CASSQDRGGTEAFF. The CDR3 bases are TGCGCCAGCAGCCAAGATCGCGGGGGCACTGAAGCTTTCTTT.